The source of this T cell receptor (beta chain) is a study of blood T cell repertoires in COVID-19. At the level of the study: The samples span acute and convalescent COVID-19 from the United States, Italy and Spain.

The CDR3 runs 16 residues. Participants had their cohort set by participant-reported clinical history. Recovered status in Cohort 3 required two negative PCRs, clearance, or symptom resolution. The protocol was immunoSEQ multiplex PCR, while the TCRdb copy is restricted to in-frame clones and leaves out a portion. The sample contains just over 150,000 clones, 88% of which appear only once. Sequenced input: PBMCs or T cells enriched from blood (not recorded which). V and J are TRBV21-1 and TRBJ2-7; the table gives TRBD1 as D, unverified against the DNA. TRBV21-1 is shown as a pseudogene. This clonotype originated in a woman aged 50 to 65 who had recovered from COVID-19. Here the CDR3 DNA reads TGTGCCAGCAGCATTCCCTGGACAGGATGCGTACGCGAGCAGTACTTC. Protein sequence: CASSIPWTGCVREQYF.